This paragraph covers one T cell receptor (beta chain) sequence. From germline, CDR1 is SGHRS and CDR2 YFSETQ. V lost 5 bases, J lost 1 base, and 9 bases lay in between. The CDR3 sequence is 13 residues long. Normal lung was sampled as far from the tumour as possible, at least 3 cm. This sample is drawn from a study of immune cell composition in non-small cell lung cancer. Profiled with immunoSEQ multiplex PCR; TCRdb holds only in-frame clones, not every one. This table has 2,500 to 4,000 clones, roughly four fifths appearing once. The V call is TRBV5-1, the J call TRBJ1-1; possible D gene TRBD1, 5 bases. The sample was non-adjacent lung tissue. This clonotype originated in a human donor with non-small cell lung cancer. The donor label of this sample is uncertain. CDR3 in DNA: TGCGCCAGCAGGGATCAGGGGAACACTGAAGCTTTCTTT. This codes for CASRDQGNTEAFF.